This T cell receptor beta chain appears in the sequencing data of a study of cytomegalovirus exposure and HLA in healthy donors. Findings and limits, study-wide: Beyond CMV serostatus, there was no information to go on about immune exposure. Being productive about 90% or about 30% of the time was typical of most TCR beta V segments in an earlier analysis. While the bulk of TCR sequences proved rare, some public TCRs turned up in many donors. There were some 150 TCR beta chains listed as cytomegalovirus-associated.

A multiplex PCR was run with 60 Vbeta primers and 13 Jbeta primers. Generated by immunoSEQ multiplex PCR, the TCRdb table keeps only in-frame clones and is missing some. The sample consists of about 130,000 clones, approximately 86% of them appearing once. This clone showed up just a few times. What it binds is unknown. Germline V gene data show CDR1 as SEHNR and CDR2 as FQNEAQ (reference sequence). V was pared by 4 bases and J by 7 bases, with 13 bases between. This CDR3 contains 14 residues. The receptor's source is a boy aged 5-17 years in good health and CMV-seronegative. The chain has TRBV7-9 and TRBJ1-4, with unresolved D. Sequencing used PBMCs. CDR3 coding DNA: TGTGCCAGCAGCTCCAGTCCATCGGGTGAAAAACTGTTTTTT. As protein: CASSSSPSGEKLFF.